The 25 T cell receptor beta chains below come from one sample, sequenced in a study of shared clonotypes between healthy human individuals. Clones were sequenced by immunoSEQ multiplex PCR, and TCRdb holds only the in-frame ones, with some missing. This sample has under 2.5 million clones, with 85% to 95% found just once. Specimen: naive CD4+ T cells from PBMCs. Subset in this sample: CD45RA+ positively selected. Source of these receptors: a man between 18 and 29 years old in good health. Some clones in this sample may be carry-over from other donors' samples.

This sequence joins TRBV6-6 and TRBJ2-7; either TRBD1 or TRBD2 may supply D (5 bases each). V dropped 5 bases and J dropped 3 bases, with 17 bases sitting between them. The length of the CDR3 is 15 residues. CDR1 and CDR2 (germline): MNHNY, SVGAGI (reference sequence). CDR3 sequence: CASSRTGTSYYEQYF. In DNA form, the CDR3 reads TGTGCCAGCAGTCGCACCGGGACGAGCTACTACGAGCAGTACTTC.

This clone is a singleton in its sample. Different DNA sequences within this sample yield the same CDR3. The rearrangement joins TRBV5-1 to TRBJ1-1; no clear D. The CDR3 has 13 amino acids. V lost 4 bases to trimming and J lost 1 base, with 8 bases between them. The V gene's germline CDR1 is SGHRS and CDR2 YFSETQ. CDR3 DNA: TGCGCCAGCAGCCTTACTGGGAACACTGAAGCTTTCTTT. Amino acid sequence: CASSLTGNTEAFF.

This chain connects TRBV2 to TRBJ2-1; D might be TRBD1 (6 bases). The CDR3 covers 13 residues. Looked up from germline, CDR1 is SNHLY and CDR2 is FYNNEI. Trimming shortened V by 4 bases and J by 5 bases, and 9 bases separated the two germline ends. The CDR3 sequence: CASSGYRDNEQFF. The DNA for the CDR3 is TGTGCCAGCAGTGGATACAGGGACAATGAGCAGTTCTTC.

The CDR3 DNA is TGTGCCAGCAGCTTAGATCGGCGGACCTCCTACGAGCAGTACTTC. This sequence encodes CASSLDRRTSYEQYF. This rearrangement joins TRBV7-2 to TRBJ2-7; D gene uncertain. This CDR3 contains 15 residues. The ends were cut back, 1 base at V and 0 bases at J, with 10 bases in the middle. Per the germline V gene, CDR1 is SGHTA and CDR2 is FQGNSA.

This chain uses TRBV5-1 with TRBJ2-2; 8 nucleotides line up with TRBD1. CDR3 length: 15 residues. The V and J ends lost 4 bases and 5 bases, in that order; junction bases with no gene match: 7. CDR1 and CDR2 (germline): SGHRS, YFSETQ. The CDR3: CASSPGQVGTGELFF. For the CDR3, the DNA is TGCGCCAGCAGCCCGGGACAGGTTGGGACCGGGGAGCTGTTTTTT.

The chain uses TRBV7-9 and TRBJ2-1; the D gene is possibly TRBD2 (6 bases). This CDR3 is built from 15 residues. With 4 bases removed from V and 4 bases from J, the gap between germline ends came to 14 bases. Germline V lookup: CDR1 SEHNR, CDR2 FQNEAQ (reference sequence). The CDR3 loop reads CASSSRDWTYNEQFF. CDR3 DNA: TGTGCCAGCAGCTCCCGGGACTGGACGTACAATGAGCAGTTCTTC.

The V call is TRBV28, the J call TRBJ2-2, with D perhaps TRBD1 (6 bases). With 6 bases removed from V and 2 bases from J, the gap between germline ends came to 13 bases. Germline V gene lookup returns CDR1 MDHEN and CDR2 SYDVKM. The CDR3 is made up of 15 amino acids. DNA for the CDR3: TGTGCCAGCAGACTACCCGGGACAAACACCGGGGAGCTGTTTTTT. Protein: CASRLPGTNTGELFF. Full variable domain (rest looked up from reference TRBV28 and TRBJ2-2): DVKVTQSSRYLVKRTGEKVFLECVQDMDHENMFWYRQDPGLGLRLIYFSYDVKMKEKGDIPEGYSVSREKKERFSLILESASTNQTSMYLCASRLPGTNTGELFFGEGSRLTVL.

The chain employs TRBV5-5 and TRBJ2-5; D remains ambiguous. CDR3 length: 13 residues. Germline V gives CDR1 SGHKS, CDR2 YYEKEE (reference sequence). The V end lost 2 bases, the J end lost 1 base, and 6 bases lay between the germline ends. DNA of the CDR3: TGTGCCAGCAGCTTCGACGGCCAAGAGACCCAGTACTTC. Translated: CASSFDGQETQYF.

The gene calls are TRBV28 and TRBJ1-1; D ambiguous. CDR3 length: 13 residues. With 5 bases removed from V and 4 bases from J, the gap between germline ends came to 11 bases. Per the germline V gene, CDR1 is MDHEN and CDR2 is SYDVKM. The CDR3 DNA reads TGTGCCAGCAGTCCCCCTTGGGGCACTGAAGCTTTCTTT. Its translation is CASSPPWGTEAFF.

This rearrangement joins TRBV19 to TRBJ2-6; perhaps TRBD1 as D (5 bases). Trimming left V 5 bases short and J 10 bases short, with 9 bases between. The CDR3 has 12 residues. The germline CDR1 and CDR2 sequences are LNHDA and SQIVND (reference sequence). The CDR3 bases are TGTGCCAGTAGTGCCCACAGGAACGTCCTGACTTTC. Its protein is CASSAHRNVLTF.

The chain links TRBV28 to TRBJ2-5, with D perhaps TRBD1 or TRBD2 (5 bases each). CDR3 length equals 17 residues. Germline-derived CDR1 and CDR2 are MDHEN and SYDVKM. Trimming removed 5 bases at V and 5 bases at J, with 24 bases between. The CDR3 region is CASSPGTRRANGETQYF. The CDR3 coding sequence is TGTGCCAGCAGTCCCGGGACCCGTAGGGCGAATGGGGAGACCCAGTACTTC.

As DNA, the CDR3 is TGCGCCAGCAGTGAGACGACAGTCCGACCAGATACGCAGTATTTT. Its protein product is CASSETTVRPDTQYF. The V call is TRBV10-1, the J call TRBJ2-3; tentative D call: TRBD1 (5 bases). Trimming shortened V by 2 bases and J by 4 bases, and 13 bases separated the two germline ends. In germline, CDR1 is WNHNN, CDR2 SYGVQD (reference sequence). The CDR3 has 15 amino acids.

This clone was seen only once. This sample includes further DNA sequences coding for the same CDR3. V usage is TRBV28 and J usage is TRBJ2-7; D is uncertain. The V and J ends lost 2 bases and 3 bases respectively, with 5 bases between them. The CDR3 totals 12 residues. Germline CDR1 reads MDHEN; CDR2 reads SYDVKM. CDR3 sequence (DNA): TGTGCCAGCAGTTTAGGTTTCTACGAGCAGTACTTC. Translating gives CASSLGFYEQYF. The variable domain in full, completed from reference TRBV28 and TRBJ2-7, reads DVKVTQSSRYLVKRTGEKVFLECVQDMDHENMFWYRQDPGLGLRLIYFSYDVKMKEKGDIPEGYSVSREKKERFSLILESASTNQTSMYLCASSLGFYEQYFGPGTRLTVT.

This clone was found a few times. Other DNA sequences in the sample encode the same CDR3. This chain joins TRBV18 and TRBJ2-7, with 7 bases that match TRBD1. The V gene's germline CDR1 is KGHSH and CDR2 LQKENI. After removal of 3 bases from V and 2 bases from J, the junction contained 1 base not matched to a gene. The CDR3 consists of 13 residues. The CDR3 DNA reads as TGTGCCAGCTCACCGGGACAGACCTACGAGCAGTACTTC. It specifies CASSPGQTYEQYF.

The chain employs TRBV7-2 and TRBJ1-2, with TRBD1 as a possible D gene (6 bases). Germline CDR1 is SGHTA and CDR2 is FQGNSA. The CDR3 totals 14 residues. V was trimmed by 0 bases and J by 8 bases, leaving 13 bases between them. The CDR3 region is CASSLAQGITGYTF. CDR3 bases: TGTGCCAGCAGCTTAGCGCAGGGGATTACGGGCTACACCTTC.

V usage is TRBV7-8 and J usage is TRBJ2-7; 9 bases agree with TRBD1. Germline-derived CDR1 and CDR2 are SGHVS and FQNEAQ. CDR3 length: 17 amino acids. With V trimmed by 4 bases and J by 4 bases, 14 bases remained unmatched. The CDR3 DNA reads TGTGCCAGCAGCTCATACAGGGGGCTTGGCTCACTTTACGAGCAGTACTTC. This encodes CASSSYRGLGSLYEQYF.

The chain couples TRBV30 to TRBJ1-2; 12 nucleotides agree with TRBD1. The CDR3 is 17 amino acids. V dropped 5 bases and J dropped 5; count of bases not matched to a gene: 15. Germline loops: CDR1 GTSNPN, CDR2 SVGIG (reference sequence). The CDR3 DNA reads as TGTGCCTGGTTACCGGGACAGGGGGCTCTGGGTCGGTATGGCTACACCTTC. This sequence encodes CAWLPGQGALGRYGYTF.

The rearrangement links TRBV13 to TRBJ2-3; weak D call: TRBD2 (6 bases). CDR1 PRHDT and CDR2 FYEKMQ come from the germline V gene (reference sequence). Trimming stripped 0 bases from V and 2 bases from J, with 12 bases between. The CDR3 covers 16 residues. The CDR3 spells CASSLGLASNTDTQYF. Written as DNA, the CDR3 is TGTGCCAGCAGCTTAGGGCTAGCGTCAAACACAGATACGCAGTATTTT.

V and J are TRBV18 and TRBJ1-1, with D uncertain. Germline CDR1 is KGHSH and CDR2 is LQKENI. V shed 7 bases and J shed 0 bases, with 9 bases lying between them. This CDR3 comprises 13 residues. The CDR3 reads CASYAGMNTEAFF. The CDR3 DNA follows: TGTGCCAGCTATGCAGGAATGAACACTGAAGCTTTCTTT.

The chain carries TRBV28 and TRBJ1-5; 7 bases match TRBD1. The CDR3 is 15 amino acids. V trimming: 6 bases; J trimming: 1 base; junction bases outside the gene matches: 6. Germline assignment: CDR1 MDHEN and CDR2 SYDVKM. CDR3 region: CASRGGGRSNQPQHF. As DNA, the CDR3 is TGTGCCAGCAGAGGGGGCGGAAGGAGCAATCAGCCCCAGCATTTT.

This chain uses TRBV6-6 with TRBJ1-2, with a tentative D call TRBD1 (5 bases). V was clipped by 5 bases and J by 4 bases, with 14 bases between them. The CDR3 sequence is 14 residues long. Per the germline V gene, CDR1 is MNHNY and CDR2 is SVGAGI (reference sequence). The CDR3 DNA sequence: TGTGCCAGCAGTAAGACAGATATCTCCTATGGCTACACCTTC. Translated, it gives CASSKTDISYGYTF.

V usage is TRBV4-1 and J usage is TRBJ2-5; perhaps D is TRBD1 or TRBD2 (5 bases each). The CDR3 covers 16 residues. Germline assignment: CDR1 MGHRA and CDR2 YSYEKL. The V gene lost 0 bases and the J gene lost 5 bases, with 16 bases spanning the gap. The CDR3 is CASSQESWGNRETQYF. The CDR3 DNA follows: TGCGCCAGCAGCCAAGAGAGTTGGGGGAACCGGGAGACCCAGTACTTC.

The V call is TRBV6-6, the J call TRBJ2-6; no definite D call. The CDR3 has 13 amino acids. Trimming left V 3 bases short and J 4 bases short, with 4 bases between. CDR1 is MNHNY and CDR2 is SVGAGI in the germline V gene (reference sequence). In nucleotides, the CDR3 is TGTGCCAGCAGTTATTCCGGGGCCAACGTCCTGACTTTC. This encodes CASSYSGANVLTF.

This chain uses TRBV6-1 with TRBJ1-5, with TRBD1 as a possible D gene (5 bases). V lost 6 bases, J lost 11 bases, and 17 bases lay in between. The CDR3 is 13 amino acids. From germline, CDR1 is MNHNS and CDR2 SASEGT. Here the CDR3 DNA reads TGTGCCAGCAGCGCCCCGGGACCCGACGCCCAGCATTTT. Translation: CASSAPGPDAQHF.

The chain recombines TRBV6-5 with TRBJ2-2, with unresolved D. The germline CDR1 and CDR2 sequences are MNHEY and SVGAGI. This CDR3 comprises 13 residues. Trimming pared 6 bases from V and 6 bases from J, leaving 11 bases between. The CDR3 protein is CASRTPVPGELFF. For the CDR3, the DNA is TGTGCCAGCAGGACGCCGGTCCCCGGGGAGCTGTTTTTT.